This TCR beta chain was identified during a study of blood T cell repertoires in COVID-19. Recruitment covered over 20 US areas and drew participants whose ages spanned roughly 18 to 89 years. Recovered status in Cohort 3 required two negative PCRs, clearance, or symptom resolution. The length of the CDR3 is 16 residues. The germline V gene has CDR1 SQVTM and CDR2 ANQGSEA. Trimming took off 3 bases at V and 0 bases at J, with 15 bases between the two ends. Original processing methods: Amplification of reference gene primers was used by the study to estimate nucleated cell counts. TCRdb's copy holds only in-frame clones and misses some; the assay was immunoSEQ multiplex PCR. V, J and clone size are those of that table, while D and trimming were read from the DNA. The sample lists roughly 250,000 clones, more than 75% seen once, with roughly 2% in the top ten.

The V call is TRBV29-1, the J call TRBJ2-1; maybe TRBD2 (5 bases). Sample: PBMCs or T cells enriched from blood (not recorded which). The source of this sequence is a woman aged 45-60 years who had recovered from COVID-19. The chain's CDR3 is CSVEGRVTSSYNEQFF. CDR3 nucleotide sequence: TGCAGCGTTGAGGGGAGAGTTACAAGCTCCTACAATGAGCAGTTCTTC.